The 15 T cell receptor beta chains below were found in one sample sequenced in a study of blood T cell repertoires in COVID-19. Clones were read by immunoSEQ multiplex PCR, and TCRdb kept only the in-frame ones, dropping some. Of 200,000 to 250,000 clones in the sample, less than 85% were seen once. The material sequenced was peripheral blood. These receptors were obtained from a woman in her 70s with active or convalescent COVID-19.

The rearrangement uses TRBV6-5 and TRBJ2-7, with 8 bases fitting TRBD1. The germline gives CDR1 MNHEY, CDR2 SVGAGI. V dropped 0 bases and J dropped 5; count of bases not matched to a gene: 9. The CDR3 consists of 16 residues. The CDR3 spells CASSYSGQGGPDEQYF. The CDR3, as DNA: TGTGCCAGCAGTTACTCCGGACAGGGCGGGCCTGACGAGCAGTACTTC.

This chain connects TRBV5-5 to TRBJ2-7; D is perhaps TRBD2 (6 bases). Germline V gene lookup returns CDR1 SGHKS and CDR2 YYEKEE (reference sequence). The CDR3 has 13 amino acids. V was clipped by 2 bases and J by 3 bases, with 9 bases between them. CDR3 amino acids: CASSFGGNYEQYF. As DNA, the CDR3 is TGTGCCAGCAGCTTTGGCGGGAACTACGAGCAGTACTTC.

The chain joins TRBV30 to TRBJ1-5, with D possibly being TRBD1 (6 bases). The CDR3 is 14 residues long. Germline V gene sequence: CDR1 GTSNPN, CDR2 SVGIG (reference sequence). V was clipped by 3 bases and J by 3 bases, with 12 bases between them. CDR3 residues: CAWSPGQLNQPQHF. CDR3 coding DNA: TGTGCCTGGAGCCCCGGACAGCTCAATCAGCCCCAGCATTTT.

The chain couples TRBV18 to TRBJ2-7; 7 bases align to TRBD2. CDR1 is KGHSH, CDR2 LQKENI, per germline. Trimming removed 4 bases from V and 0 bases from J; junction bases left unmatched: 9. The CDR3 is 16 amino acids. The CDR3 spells CASSLWGGASSYEQYF. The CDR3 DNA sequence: TGTGCCAGCTCACTATGGGGGGGAGCGAGCTCCTACGAGCAGTACTTC.

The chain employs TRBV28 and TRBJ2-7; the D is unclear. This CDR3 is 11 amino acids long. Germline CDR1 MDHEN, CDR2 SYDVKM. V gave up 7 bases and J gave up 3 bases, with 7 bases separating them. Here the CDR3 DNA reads TGTGCCAGCACCAGATACTACGAGCAGTACTTC. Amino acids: CASTRYYEQYF.

CDR3: CASSDPSGVSYNEQFF. Here the CDR3 DNA reads TGTGCCAGCAGTGACCCTAGCGGGGTCTCCTACAATGAGCAGTTCTTC. The chain carries TRBV25-1 and TRBJ2-1; the match to TRBD2 covers 9 bases. J was trimmed by 0 bases and V by 3 bases; bases with no gene match: 3. The germline V gene encodes CDR1 MGHDK and CDR2 SYGVNS. The CDR3 is 16 residues long.

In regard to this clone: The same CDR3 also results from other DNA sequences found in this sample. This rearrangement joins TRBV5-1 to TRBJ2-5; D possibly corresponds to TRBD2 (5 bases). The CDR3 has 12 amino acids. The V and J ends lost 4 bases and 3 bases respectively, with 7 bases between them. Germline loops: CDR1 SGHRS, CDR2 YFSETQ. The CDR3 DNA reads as TGCGCCAGCAGCCCCGGGGAAGAGACCCAGTACTTC. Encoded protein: CASSPGEETQYF.

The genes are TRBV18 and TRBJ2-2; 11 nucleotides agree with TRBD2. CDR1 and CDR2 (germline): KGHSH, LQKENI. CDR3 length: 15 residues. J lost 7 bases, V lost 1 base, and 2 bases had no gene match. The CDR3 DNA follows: TGTGCCAGCTCACCACGGGGACTAGCGGACGGGGAGCTGTTTTTT. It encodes CASSPRGLADGELFF.

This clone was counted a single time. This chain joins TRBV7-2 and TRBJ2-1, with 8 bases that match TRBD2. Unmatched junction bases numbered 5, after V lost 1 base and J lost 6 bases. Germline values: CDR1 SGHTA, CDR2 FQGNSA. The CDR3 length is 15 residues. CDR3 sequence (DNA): TGTGCCAGCAGCTTAGAAGTAGCGGGACTCAATGAGCAGTTCTTC. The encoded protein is CASSLEVAGLNEQFF.

The CDR3 spells CASSSLPRATGELFF. In DNA form, the CDR3 reads TGTGCCAGTAGTAGCCTTCCCAGGGCTACCGGGGAGCTGTTTTTT. The chain combines TRBV19 with TRBJ2-2; TRBD1 might be the D (5 bases). The CDR3 has 15 residues. V was cut by 4 bases and J by 5 bases, with 14 bases left in between. Germline CDR1 is LNHDA and CDR2 is SQIVND (reference sequence).

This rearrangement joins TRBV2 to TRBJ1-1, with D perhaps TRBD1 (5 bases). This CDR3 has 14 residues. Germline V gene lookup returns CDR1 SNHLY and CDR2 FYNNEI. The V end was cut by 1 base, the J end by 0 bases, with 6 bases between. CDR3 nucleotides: TGTGCCAGCAGTGAAGACAGGATGAACACTGAAGCTTTCTTT. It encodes CASSEDRMNTEAFF.

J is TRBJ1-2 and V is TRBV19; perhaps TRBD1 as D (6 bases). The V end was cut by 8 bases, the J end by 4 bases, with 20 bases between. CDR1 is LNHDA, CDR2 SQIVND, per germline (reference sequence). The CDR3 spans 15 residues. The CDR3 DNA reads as TGTGCCAGTCGGGACGGGACACTGGCTTCCTATGGCTACACCTTC. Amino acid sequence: CASRDGTLASYGYTF.

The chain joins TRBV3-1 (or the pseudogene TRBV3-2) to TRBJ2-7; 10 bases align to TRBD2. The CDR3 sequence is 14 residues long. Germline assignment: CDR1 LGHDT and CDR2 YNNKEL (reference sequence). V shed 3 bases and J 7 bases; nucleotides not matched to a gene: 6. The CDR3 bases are TGTGCCAGCAGCCATCTAGCGGGAGAGAAGGAGCAGTACTTC. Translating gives CASSHLAGEKEQYF.

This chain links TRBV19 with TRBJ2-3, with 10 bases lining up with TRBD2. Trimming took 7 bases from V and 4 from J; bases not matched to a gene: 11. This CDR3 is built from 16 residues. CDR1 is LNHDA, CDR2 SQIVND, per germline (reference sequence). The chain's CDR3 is CASKFVAGGQSDTQYF. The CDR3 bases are TGTGCCAGTAAATTTGTAGCGGGGGGCCAATCAGATACGCAGTATTTT. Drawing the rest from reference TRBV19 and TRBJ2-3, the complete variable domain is DGGITQSPKYLFRKEGQNVTLSCEQNLNHDAMYWYRQDPGQGLRLIYYSQIVNDFQKGDIAEGYSVSREKKESFPLTVTSAQKNPTAFYLCASKFVAGGQSDTQYFGPGTRLTVL.

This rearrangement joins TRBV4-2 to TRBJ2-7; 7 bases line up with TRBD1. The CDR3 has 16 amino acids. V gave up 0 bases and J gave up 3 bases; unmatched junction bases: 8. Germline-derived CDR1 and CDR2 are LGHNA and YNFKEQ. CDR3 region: CASSQEGGGRNYEQYF. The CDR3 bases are TGTGCCAGCAGCCAAGAAGGGGGCGGCAGAAACTACGAGCAGTACTTC.